One and the same sample provided the 24 T cell receptor beta chains below, sequenced in a study of blood T cell repertoires in COVID-19. The protocol was immunoSEQ multiplex PCR, while the TCRdb copy is restricted to in-frame clones and leaves out a portion. The sample has just under 300,000 clones, around 87% seen once; the top ten hold 1.3%. Material: peripheral blood. The receptors were sampled from a man between 65 and 85 years old with acute or convalescent COVID-19.

V usage is TRBV28 and J usage is TRBJ1-3; no firm D call. In germline, CDR1 is MDHEN, CDR2 SYDVKM. V lost 1 base and J 1 base, leaving 8 bases between the germline ends. The CDR3 is 15 residues long. Here the CDR3 DNA reads TGTGCCAGCAGTTTATTGGCGGTTTCTGGAAACACCATATATTTT. Its protein is CASSLLAVSGNTIYF.

In its sample, this clone was seen a few times. The chain joins TRBV2 to TRBJ1-5, with D tentatively TRBD1 (6 bases). This CDR3 comprises 14 residues. Between the trimmed V and J ends, which lost 2 bases and 7 bases, there was a span of 12 bases. Germline CDR1 reads SNHLY; CDR2 reads FYNNEI. CDR3 amino acids: CASSERGAWQPQHF. The CDR3, as DNA: TGTGCCAGCAGTGAACGGGGGGCATGGCAGCCCCAGCATTTT.

The rearrangement uses TRBV9 and TRBJ2-1; D may be TRBD1 (8 bases). There are 15 residues in the CDR3. Germline V gene data show CDR1 as SGDLS and CDR2 as YYNGEE. The V end lost 4 bases, the J end lost 10 bases, and 21 bases lay between the germline ends. In DNA, the CDR3 is TGTGCCAGCAGCCCTATTGGACAGGGAGGGAACGAGCAGTTCTTC. It is translated as CASSPIGQGGNEQFF. Full variable domain (outside the CDR3, taken from reference TRBV9 and TRBJ2-1): DSGVTQTPKHLITATGQRVTLRCSPRSGDLSVYWYQQSLDQGLQFLIQYYNGEERAKGNILERFSAQQFPDLHSELNLSSLELGDSALYFCASSPIGQGGNEQFFGPGTRLTVL.

The J gene is TRBJ2-3, the V gene TRBV6-2 or TRBV6-3; the D is unclear. The CDR3 is made up of 12 amino acids. The ends were cut back, 5 bases at V and 6 bases at J, with 9 bases in the middle. Germline CDR1 is MNHEY and CDR2 is SVGEGT. CDR3 sequence: CASSRASDTQYF. CDR3 in DNA: TGTGCCAGCAGTAGAGCGTCTGATACGCAGTATTTT.

The genes are TRBV3-1 (or the pseudogene TRBV3-2) and TRBJ2-5; TRBD2 might be the D (6 bases). The V gene lost 2 bases and the J gene lost 7 bases, with 23 bases spanning the gap. CDR1 is LGHDT and CDR2 is YNNKEL in the germline V gene (reference sequence). This CDR3 is 17 amino acids long. CDR3 nucleotide sequence: TGTGCCAGCAGCCAATCCCCGGGGAGGACCGGGCCTCGGACCCAGTACTTC. Protein sequence: CASSQSPGRTGPRTQYF.

This clone was picked up one time. The chain combines TRBV19 with TRBJ2-2, with 13 bases identical to TRBD2. The V and J ends lost 6 bases and 7 bases, in that order; junction bases with no gene match: 2. Germline lookup yields CDR1 LNHDA and CDR2 SQIVND (reference sequence). The CDR3 totals 14 residues. CDR3 region: CASRTSGRNGELFF. The DNA for the CDR3 is TGTGCCAGTAGGACTAGCGGGAGGAACGGGGAGCTGTTTTTT.

V and J are TRBV7-9 and TRBJ1-6; the match to TRBD1 covers 7 bases. J gave up 10 bases and V 2 bases, and 8 bases lay outside the gene matches. Germline values: CDR1 SEHNR, CDR2 FQNEAQ (reference sequence). The CDR3 spans 15 residues. Here the CDR3 DNA reads TGTGCCAGCAGCTTAACGGACAGGTCCTTATCACCCCTCCACTTT. Protein sequence: CASSLTDRSLSPLHF.

The V gene is TRBV4-3, the J gene TRBJ2-1, with D hard to call. The germline V gene has CDR1 LGHNA and CDR2 YSLEER. V was clipped by 1 base and J by 9 bases, with 10 bases between them. This CDR3 has 13 residues. The CDR3 region has the DNA TGCGCCAGCAGCCAAGGAGGTAGAACTGAGCAGTTCTTC. Translated: CASSQGGRTEQFF.

The genes are TRBV18 and TRBJ2-5; TRBD1 aligns across 7 bases. The CDR3 extends over 17 amino acids. CDR1 and CDR2 (germline): KGHSH, LQKENI. J gave up 1 base and V 3 bases, and 11 bases lay outside the gene matches. The CDR3 sequence is CASSPRTGLASQETQYF. DNA for the CDR3: TGTGCCAGCTCACCGCGGACAGGTTTAGCGTCCCAAGAGACCCAGTACTTC.

The V call is TRBV10-3, the J call TRBJ1-1; D remains ambiguous. V lost 10 bases and J 1 base, leaving 13 bases between the germline ends. This CDR3 region has 13 residues. Germline V gene lookup returns CDR1 ENHRY and CDR2 SYGVKD. CDR3 in amino acids: CATEVNANTEAFF. CDR3 DNA: TGTGCCACCGAGGTCAACGCGAACACTGAAGCTTTCTTT.

This chain uses TRBV3-1 (or the pseudogene TRBV3-2) with TRBJ2-7; 10 bases agree with TRBD1. V lost 4 bases to trimming and J lost 6 bases; unmatched junction nucleotides: 6. The CDR3 contains 14 residues. Germline lookup yields CDR1 LGHDT and CDR2 YNNKEL (reference sequence). The CDR3 nucleotides read TGTGCCAGCAGCCTAACCGGGACAGGGGTCGAGCAGTACTTC. Translating it yields CASSLTGTGVEQYF.

The chain couples TRBV6-5 to TRBJ1-5; the match to TRBD1 covers 7 bases. The CDR3 is 13 residues long. Germline V lookup: CDR1 MNHEY, CDR2 SVGAGI. Germline trimming cut 10 bases from V and 3 bases from J; bases unmatched to any gene: 6. DNA for the CDR3: TGTGCCACCGCGACAGGGATCAATCAGCCCCAGCATTTT. Protein sequence: CATATGINQPQHF.

The chain employs TRBV6-2 or TRBV6-3 and TRBJ2-6; the match to TRBD1 covers 11 bases. This CDR3 is 21 amino acids long. Germline trimming cut 2 bases from V and 1 base from J; bases unmatched to any gene: 13. The germline CDR1 and CDR2 sequences are MNHEY and SVGEGT. CDR3 sequence (DNA): TGTGCCAGCAGTTACGGCCAGGACAGGGGGCAGGATGGGTCTGGGGCCAACGTCCTGACTTTC. This gives the protein CASSYGQDRGQDGSGANVLTF.

The J gene is TRBJ1-2, the V gene TRBV3-1 (or the pseudogene TRBV3-2); 9 bases agree with TRBD1. This CDR3 has 15 residues. Per germline, CDR1 LGHDT and CDR2 YNNKEL (reference sequence). Trimming at V came to 4 bases and at J to 8 bases, leaving 11 bases not matched to a gene. The CDR3 region has the DNA TGTGCCAGCAGCCCCCCGGGACAGGGCCGGCGGGGCTACACCTTC. Its protein product is CASSPPGQGRRGYTF.

This clone was seen only once. The rearrangement links TRBV4-3 to TRBJ2-5, with a possible D match to TRBD2 (7 bases). This CDR3 comprises 16 residues. Germline V gene sequence: CDR1 LGHNA, CDR2 YSLEER. Trimming removed 4 bases from V and 1 base from J, with 16 bases in between. CDR3 nucleotides: TGCGCCAGCAGCCCTCTCGGGGGCGGGGGCCAAGAGACCCAGTACTTC. This sequence encodes CASSPLGGGGQETQYF.

The V and J genes are TRBV6-5 and TRBJ2-5; D possibly corresponds to TRBD1 (5 bases). V was clipped by 5 bases and J by 2 bases, with 9 bases between them. This CDR3 region has 13 residues. The V gene's germline CDR1 is MNHEY and CDR2 SVGAGI. CDR3 amino acids: CASSKQEQETQYF. CDR3 sequence (DNA): TGTGCCAGCAGTAAACAGGAGCAAGAGACCCAGTACTTC.

In this sample, this clone turned up a few times. V and J are TRBV5-4 and TRBJ1-2; TRBD1 matches at 8 bases. From germline, CDR1 is SGHNT and CDR2 YYREEE (reference sequence). This CDR3 has 15 residues. With 0 bases clipped from V and 2 bases from J, the junction kept 3 bases outside the gene matches. The CDR3 DNA is TGTGCCAGCAGCTTGGGGGACAGGAAGAACTATGGCTACACCTTC. Encoded protein: CASSLGDRKNYGYTF.

The chain carries TRBV19 and TRBJ1-5, with 8 nucleotides matching TRBD1. CDR1 is LNHDA and CDR2 is SQIVND in the germline V gene (reference sequence). Losses at the gene ends were 5 bases for V and 11 bases for J; bases not matched to a gene: 17. This CDR3 is 16 amino acids long. CDR3 in DNA: TGTGCCAGTAGTGAATTGACAGGGGTCGGATCAAGAACCCAGCATTTT. This encodes CASSELTGVGSRTQHF.

Only one count was recorded for this clone. The chain carries TRBV5-6 and TRBJ1-6; no reliable D call. Germline lookup yields CDR1 SGHDT and CDR2 YYEEEE. This CDR3 comprises 13 residues. V lost 5 bases to trimming and J lost 8 bases, with 11 bases between them. The CDR3 is CASSPLGDSPLHF. The CDR3 DNA reads TGTGCCAGCAGTCCCCTCGGGGATTCACCCCTCCACTTT.

This clone appeared once. This chain uses TRBV3-1 (or the pseudogene TRBV3-2) with TRBJ2-7; TRBD1 matches 7 bases. This CDR3 has 16 residues. CDR1 and CDR2 from the germline V gene are LGHDT and YNNKEL (reference sequence). Unmatched junction bases numbered 9, after V lost 2 bases and J lost 2 bases. The CDR3 here is CASSQFSGQSTYEQYF. The CDR3 DNA reads TGTGCCAGCAGCCAATTCTCGGGACAGTCCACCTACGAGCAGTACTTC.

The chain recombines TRBV18 with TRBJ2-7, with 12 positions matching TRBD1. This CDR3 spans 15 amino acids. V shed 3 bases and J 7 bases; nucleotides not matched to a gene: 7. CDR1 KGHSH and CDR2 LQKENI come from the germline V gene. The CDR3 here is CASSPRDRGRQEQYF. The CDR3 bases are TGTGCCAGCTCACCCCGGGACAGGGGGCGTCAAGAGCAGTACTTC.

The chain links TRBV29-1 to TRBJ1-1; D is possibly TRBD1 (5 bases). V dropped 2 bases and J dropped 4 bases, with 14 bases sitting between them. The CDR3 spans 14 residues. Germline assignment: CDR1 SQVTM and CDR2 ANQGSEA. CDR3 sequence: CSVERGGASTEAFF. CDR3 in DNA: TGCAGCGTTGAACGTGGAGGGGCGAGCACTGAAGCTTTCTTT.

This clone was picked up one time. CDR3 in amino acids: CASSLTSGQIGYGYTF. The DNA of the CDR3 is TGTGCCAGCAGCCTTACTAGCGGACAGATCGGCTATGGCTACACCTTC. This chain connects TRBV14 to TRBJ1-2; the D gene is possibly TRBD1 (6 bases). This CDR3 is built from 16 residues. Trimming shortened V by 4 bases and J by 4 bases, and 19 bases separated the two germline ends. CDR1 and CDR2 from the germline V gene are SGHDN and FVKESK.

The chain joins TRBV10-3 to TRBJ2-3, with 8 bases that match TRBD2. Germline V gives CDR1 ENHRY, CDR2 SYGVKD. The CDR3 runs to 15 residues. J lost 0 bases, V lost 3 bases, and 2 bases had no gene match. The DNA for the CDR3 is TGTGCCATCAGTGAACGCGGGGGGAGCACAGATACGCAGTATTTT. Translation gives CAISERGGSTDTQYF.